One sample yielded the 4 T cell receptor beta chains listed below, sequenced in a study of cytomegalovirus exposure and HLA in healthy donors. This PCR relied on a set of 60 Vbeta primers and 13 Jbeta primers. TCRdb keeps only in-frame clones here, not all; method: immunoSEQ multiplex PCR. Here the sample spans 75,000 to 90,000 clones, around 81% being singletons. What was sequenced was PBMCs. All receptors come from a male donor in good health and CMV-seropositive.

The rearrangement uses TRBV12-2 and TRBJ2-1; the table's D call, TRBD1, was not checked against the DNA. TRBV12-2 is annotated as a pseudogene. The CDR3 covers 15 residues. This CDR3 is CASRFQGRVRNEQFF. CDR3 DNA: TGTGCAAGTCGCTTTCAGGGTCGGGTCCGGAATGAGCAGTTCTTC.

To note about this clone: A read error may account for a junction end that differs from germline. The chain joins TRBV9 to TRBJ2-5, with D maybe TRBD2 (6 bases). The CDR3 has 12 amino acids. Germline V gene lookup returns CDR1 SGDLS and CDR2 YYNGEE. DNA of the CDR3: TGTGCCAGCAGCGTAGGGGGGGAGATCCAGTACTTC. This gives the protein CASSVGGEIQYF.

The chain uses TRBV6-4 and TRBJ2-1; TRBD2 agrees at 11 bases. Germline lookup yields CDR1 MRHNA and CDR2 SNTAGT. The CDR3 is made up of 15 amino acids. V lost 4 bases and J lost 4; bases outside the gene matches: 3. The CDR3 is CASSGGLADYNEQFF. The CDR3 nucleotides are TGTGCCAGCAGTGGGGGACTAGCGGATTACAATGAGCAGTTCTTC.

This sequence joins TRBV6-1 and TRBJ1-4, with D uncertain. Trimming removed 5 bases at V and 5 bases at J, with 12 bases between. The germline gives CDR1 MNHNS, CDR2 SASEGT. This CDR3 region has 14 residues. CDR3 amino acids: CASSSPGTNEKLFF. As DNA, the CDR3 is TGTGCCAGCAGTTCACCGGGAACGAATGAAAAACTGTTTTTT.